This passage covers 30 T cell receptor beta chains from one sample sequenced in a study of blood T cell repertoires in COVID-19. Using immunoSEQ multiplex PCR, the repertoire was profiled, and TCRdb retains in-frame clones only, with some absent. The data show around 170,000 clones, roughly three quarters seen once. Sequencing input: peripheral blood. These receptors all come from a woman aged 80 or older with COVID-19, enrolled during active disease.

The chain carries TRBV18 and TRBJ2-1; no definite D call. Germline-derived CDR1 and CDR2 are KGHSH and LQKENI. The CDR3 spans 16 residues. V lost 1 base to trimming and J lost 0 bases, with 10 bases between them. CDR3 residues: CASSPLYRSSYNEQFF. The CDR3 DNA follows: TGTGCCAGCTCACCACTGTACCGGAGCTCCTACAATGAGCAGTTCTTC.

The chain uses TRBV24-1 and TRBJ2-2, with 8 bases lining up with TRBD1. Losses at the gene ends were 6 bases for V and 1 base for J; bases not matched to a gene: 3. This CDR3 region has 15 residues. Germline lookup yields CDR1 KGHDR and CDR2 SFDVKD. The CDR3 spells CATSRTGWNTGELFF. In nucleotides, the CDR3 is TGTGCCACCAGTCGGACAGGGTGGAACACCGGGGAGCTGTTTTTT.

The rearrangement joins TRBV11-1 to TRBJ1-2, with 8 bases lining up with TRBD1. This CDR3 comprises 15 residues. The ends lost 3 bases at V and 4 bases at J; junction bases unmatched: 7. The V gene's germline CDR1 is SGHAT and CDR2 FQDESV (reference sequence). The CDR3, as DNA: TGTGCCAGCAGCTTTGCGTCAGGGGGCTTCTATGGCTACACCTTC. It translates to CASSFASGGFYGYTF.

The chain is built from TRBV6-1 and TRBJ2-3; 7 positions match TRBD2. Germline lookup yields CDR1 MNHNS and CDR2 SASEGT. This CDR3 is built from 14 residues. With V trimmed by 1 base and J by 4 bases, 2 bases remained unmatched. CDR3 nucleotide sequence: TGTGCCAGCAGTGAAGGACTAGCCCCAGATACGCAGTATTTT. Its translation is CASSEGLAPDTQYF.

The chain uses TRBV10-3 and TRBJ2-1; TRBD1 matches at 9 bases. Germline V CDR1 and CDR2: ENHRY, SYGVKD. The junction had 6 bases not matched to a gene; V was cut back by 6 bases and J by 6 bases. The CDR3 runs to 14 residues. In DNA, the CDR3 is TGTGCCATCAGGAGCCGGGACAGGGCCAATGAGCAGTTCTTC. It encodes CAIRSRDRANEQFF.

In DNA form, the CDR3 reads TGTGCCAGCAGCCAAGGACAGGGGGCAACGTATTTT. It encodes CASSQGQGATYF. The chain links TRBV3-1 (or the pseudogene TRBV3-2) to TRBJ2-3; TRBD1 matches 10 bases. The CDR3 is 12 amino acids. The germline gives CDR1 LGHDT, CDR2 YNNKEL (reference sequence). Germline trimming cut 1 base from V and 14 bases from J; bases unmatched to any gene: 3.

The rearrangement joins TRBV19 to TRBJ2-3; D is perhaps TRBD1 (6 bases). CDR3 length: 14 residues. Germline CDR1 and CDR2: LNHDA and SQIVND (reference sequence). V was trimmed by 7 bases and J by 0 bases, leaving 11 bases between them. Here the CDR3 reads CASTLGQSTDTQYF. Here the CDR3 DNA reads TGTGCCAGTACCCTCGGACAGAGCACAGATACGCAGTATTTT.

The chain carries TRBV19 and TRBJ2-7; a possible D gene is TRBD2 (5 bases). Germline V gives CDR1 LNHDA, CDR2 SQIVND (reference sequence). The V and J ends lost 2 bases and 6 bases respectively, with 14 bases between them. The CDR3 length is 14 residues. CDR3 region: CASSILLEGSEQYF. The CDR3 coding sequence is TGTGCCAGTAGTATACTGCTTGAGGGATCCGAGCAGTACTTC.

The V gene is TRBV9, the J gene TRBJ2-2, with D possibly being TRBD1 (6 bases). Germline values: CDR1 SGDLS, CDR2 YYNGEE. CDR3 size: 16 residues. With 0 bases removed from V and 4 bases from J, the gap between germline ends came to 13 bases. CDR3 residues: CASSVEEQGFTGELFF. The CDR3 DNA is TGTGCCAGCAGCGTAGAGGAGCAGGGGTTCACCGGGGAGCTGTTTTTT.

The chain links TRBV7-2 to TRBJ1-6; the match to TRBD1 covers 9 bases. Trimming took 6 bases from V and 9 from J; bases not matched to a gene: 9. Germline loops: CDR1 SGHTA, CDR2 FQGNSA. This CDR3 is built from 15 residues. As DNA, the CDR3 is TGTGCCAGCAGATCCACACCGGGACAGGGTTCACCCCTCCACTTT. This gives the protein CASRSTPGQGSPLHF.

The chain uses TRBV6-5 and TRBJ2-2, with a possible D match to TRBD1 (6 bases). The ends were cut back, 6 bases at V and 4 bases at J, with 15 bases in the middle. Germline V gene sequence: CDR1 MNHEY, CDR2 SVGAGI. The CDR3 is 15 residues long. The CDR3 nucleotides are TGTGCCAGCAGATCAAGTGACAGGCCCACCGGGGAGCTGTTTTTT. Protein: CASRSSDRPTGELFF.

The CDR3: CASSQTLLRGRVADTQYF. The CDR3 coding sequence is TGCGCCAGCAGCCAAACTCTTCTGCGCGGGAGGGTCGCAGATACGCAGTATTTT. The chain combines TRBV4-1 with TRBJ2-3; 9 nucleotides agree with TRBD2. Per germline, CDR1 MGHRA and CDR2 YSYEKL. J gave up 4 bases and V 2 bases, and 13 bases lay outside the gene matches. This CDR3 is built from 18 residues.

This chain joins TRBV7-8 and TRBJ2-1; 9 bases align to TRBD2. With 5 bases clipped from V and 7 bases from J, the junction kept 15 bases outside the gene matches. Germline CDR1 is SGHVS and CDR2 is FQNEAQ. This CDR3 is 17 amino acids long. In nucleotides, the CDR3 is TGTGCCAGCAGCGCAACCTATAGCGGGAGAGAAAGGAATGAGCAGTTCTTC. It is translated as CASSATYSGRERNEQFF.

The sample holds a few counts of this clone. This chain uses TRBV9 with TRBJ2-3; 8 bases map to TRBD2. V gave up 7 bases and J gave up 10 bases; unmatched junction bases: 17. CDR1 SGDLS and CDR2 YYNGEE come from the germline V gene. The CDR3 runs 15 residues. CDR3: CASSPYRGGIQAQYF. DNA of the CDR3: TGTGCCAGCTCACCCTACCGGGGGGGGATACAGGCGCAGTATTTT.

V usage is TRBV5-6 and J usage is TRBJ1-6; D possibly corresponds to TRBD1 (6 bases). Trimming removed 2 bases at V and 3 bases at J, with 12 bases between. Germline V CDR1 and CDR2: SGHDT, YYEEEE. The CDR3 is 16 residues long. CDR3 residues: CASSFGTRDYNSPLHF. The CDR3 DNA is TGTGCCAGCAGCTTCGGGACACGGGACTATAATTCACCCCTCCACTTT.

The J gene is TRBJ2-1, the V gene TRBV10-3; 9 positions match TRBD1. CDR1 and CDR2 (germline): ENHRY, SYGVKD. The CDR3 is made up of 16 amino acids. The V gene end was trimmed by 4 bases and the J gene end by 7 bases; junction bases not matched to a gene: 11. CDR3 DNA sequence: TGTGCCATCAGTGGAACAGGGGGCGTAAGTGGAAATGAGCAGTTCTTC. It codes for CAISGTGGVSGNEQFF.

Here the CDR3 reads CASSEGQGSSYEQYF. The CDR3 DNA reads as TGTGCCAGCAGCGAGGGACAGGGGAGCTCCTACGAGCAGTACTTC. The chain recombines TRBV9 with TRBJ2-7; 10 positions match TRBD1. The CDR3 has 15 residues. V shed 3 bases, J shed 0 bases, and the junction held 3 bases outside the gene matches. Germline V gene sequence: CDR1 SGDLS, CDR2 YYNGEE.

The V and J genes are TRBV11-2 and TRBJ2-5, with a weak D call TRBD1 (5 bases). V dropped 5 bases and J dropped 0 bases, with 10 bases sitting between them. The CDR3 extends over 14 amino acids. Germline V CDR1 and CDR2: SGHAT, FQNNGV. The CDR3, as DNA: TGTGCCAGCAGCCCTTCAGGGTACCAAGAGACCCAGTACTTC. Its protein is CASSPSGYQETQYF.

V and J are TRBV12-3 or TRBV12-4 and TRBJ2-1, with D possibly being TRBD2 (6 bases). The germline V and J ends were trimmed by 10 bases and 9 bases, with 19 bases remaining between them. The CDR3 sequence is 13 residues long. The CDR3 loop reads CATHFWGDSEQFF. CDR3 DNA sequence: TGTGCCACCCACTTCTGGGGGGATAGTGAGCAGTTCTTC.

The rearrangement uses TRBV3-1 (or the pseudogene TRBV3-2) and TRBJ2-7, with 7 positions matching TRBD1. The CDR3 spans 16 residues. V shed 4 bases and J 5 bases; nucleotides not matched to a gene: 14. From germline, CDR1 is LGHDT and CDR2 YNNKEL (reference sequence). CDR3: CASSPTLAGTAHEQYF. CDR3 nucleotide sequence: TGTGCCAGCAGCCCCACGCTAGCTGGGACAGCACACGAGCAGTACTTC.

The genes are TRBV3-1 (or the pseudogene TRBV3-2) and TRBJ1-2, with a weak D call TRBD1 (5 bases). This CDR3 contains 12 residues. The V end lost 3 bases, the J end lost 7 bases, and 9 bases lay between the germline ends. CDR1 and CDR2 (germline): LGHDT, YNNKEL (reference sequence). CDR3 protein: CASSHAGFGYTF. For the CDR3, the DNA is TGTGCCAGCAGCCATGCAGGGTTTGGCTACACCTTC.

This chain links TRBV2 with TRBJ2-7; 15 bases agree with TRBD2. The J segment lost 0 bases and the V segment lost 4 bases, leaving 4 bases of the junction unmatched. This CDR3 has 17 amino acids. From germline, CDR1 is SNHLY and CDR2 FYNNEI. CDR3 sequence: CASSVGLAGGGSYEQYF. The CDR3 DNA sequence: TGTGCCAGCAGTGTTGGACTAGCGGGAGGGGGCTCCTACGAGCAGTACTTC.

This clone was counted many times. The chain recombines TRBV7-9 with TRBJ2-7; D possibly corresponds to TRBD2 (6 bases). This CDR3 is built from 13 residues. Germline V CDR1 and CDR2: SEHNR, FQNEAQ (reference sequence). Trimming removed 5 bases from V and 7 bases from J, with 15 bases in between. CDR3 loop: CASSPRLVWEQYF. In nucleotides, the CDR3 is TGTGCCAGCAGCCCTCGACTAGTTTGGGAGCAGTACTTC.

The rearrangement uses TRBV2 and TRBJ1-1, with a weak D call TRBD1 (6 bases). Germline-derived CDR1 and CDR2 are SNHLY and FYNNEI. V was trimmed by 8 bases and J by 1 base, leaving 11 bases between them. CDR3 size: 13 residues. CDR3 sequence (DNA): TGTGCCAGCGAGCGACAGGCGAACACTGAAGCTTTCTTT. Its translation is CASERQANTEAFF. The whole variable domain, filled in from reference TRBV2 and TRBJ1-1, reads EPEVTQTPSHQVTQMGQEVILRCVPISNHLYFYWYRQILGQKVEFLVSFYNNEISEKSEIFDDQFSVERPDGSNFTLKIRSTKLEDSAMYFCASERQANTEAFFGQGTRLTVV.

The rearrangement links TRBV11-3 to TRBJ1-1; TRBD1 agrees at 9 bases. Germline lookup yields CDR1 SGHNT and CDR2 YENEEA. The CDR3 runs to 12 residues. V dropped 5 bases and J dropped 13; count of bases not matched to a gene: 8. The CDR3: CASSQGQGKGFF. The CDR3 region has the DNA TGTGCCAGCAGCCAGGGACAGGGCAAGGGTTTCTTT.

The genes are TRBV9 and TRBJ2-1; 7 bases align to TRBD2. This CDR3 has 16 amino acids. V lost 0 bases and J lost 3; bases outside the gene matches: 6. In germline, CDR1 is SGDLS, CDR2 YYNGEE. The CDR3 here is CASSVATGDYYNEQFF. The CDR3 DNA reads TGTGCCAGCAGCGTAGCTACGGGGGACTACTACAATGAGCAGTTCTTC.

V and J are TRBV4-2 and TRBJ1-3, with D possibly being TRBD1 (6 bases). V dropped 4 bases and J dropped 4 bases, with 14 bases sitting between them. There are 15 residues in the CDR3. Germline V gives CDR1 LGHNA, CDR2 YNFKEQ. CDR3 sequence: CASSRDPGDGNTIYF. CDR3 in DNA: TGTGCCAGCAGCCGGGACCCAGGGGACGGAAACACCATATATTTT.

This chain links TRBV7-3 with TRBJ2-3, with 9 positions matching TRBD1. After removal of 2 bases from V and 4 bases from J, the junction contained 4 bases not matched to a gene. From germline, CDR1 is SGHTA and CDR2 FQGTGA. The CDR3 loop spans 15 amino acids. CDR3 sequence: CASSLGTGYADTQYF. Written as DNA, the CDR3 is TGTGCCAGCAGCTTAGGGACAGGGTACGCAGATACGCAGTATTTT.

The chain uses TRBV10-3 and TRBJ2-7, with 12 bases that match TRBD2. The germline gives CDR1 ENHRY, CDR2 SYGVKD. The junction had 1 base not matched to a gene; V was cut back by 1 base and J by 0 bases. This CDR3 contains 16 residues. CDR3 in amino acids: CAISELLAGGSYEQYF. The CDR3 DNA follows: TGTGCCATCAGTGAGTTACTAGCGGGGGGCTCCTACGAGCAGTACTTC.

The rearrangement links TRBV9 to TRBJ2-2; 12 nucleotides match TRBD2. V dropped 4 bases and J dropped 5; count of bases not matched to a gene: 6. The CDR3 is 16 amino acids. Looked up from germline, CDR1 is SGDLS and CDR2 is YYNGEE. In DNA form, the CDR3 reads TGTGCCAGCAGCACGACTAGCGGGAGCGGTACCGGGGAGCTGTTTTTT. Its protein is CASSTTSGSGTGELFF.